The 3 T cell receptor beta chains listed next were all sequenced from one sample in a study of CD8 T cells in Susac syndrome. The RNA, about 0.5 to 1 ug, was put through reverse transcription using random hexamers. TCRdb independently ran MiXCR on the immunoSEQ multiplex PCR reads; one entry per CDR3 protein. Among roughly 180,000 distinct CDR3 sequences listed, roughly 92% were seen once. What was sequenced was CD4+ T cells from PBMCs. Source of these receptors: a human donor with multiple sclerosis.

V and J are TRBV5-1 and TRBJ2-5; 9 bases agree with TRBD1. Germline values: CDR1 SGHRS, CDR2 YFSETQ. The length of the CDR3 is 15 residues. V dropped 0 bases and J dropped 4; count of bases not matched to a gene: 4. The DNA of the CDR3 is TGCGCCAGCAGCTTGGGACAGGGGGTGCCAGAGACCCAGTACTTC. This codes for CASSLGQGVPETQYF.

This chain connects TRBV6-5 to TRBJ2-7; D not resolved. In germline, CDR1 is MNHEY, CDR2 SVGAGI. The CDR3 length is 13 residues. Trimming shortened V by 6 bases and J by 1 base, and 10 bases separated the two germline ends. CDR3 DNA sequence: TGTGCCAGCAGGCTCGACGGTTCCTACGAGCAGTACTTC. Its protein is CASRLDGSYEQYF.

This sequence joins TRBV3-1 and TRBJ1-1; tentative D call: TRBD1 (6 bases). V shed 7 bases and J shed 1 base, with 16 bases lying between them. The CDR3 runs 15 residues. CDR1 and CDR2 (germline): LGHDT, YNNKEL (reference sequence). In DNA, the CDR3 is TGTGCCAGCACGGCCAGGAGCAGGGGGAACACTGAAGCTTTCTTT. Its translation: CASTARSRGNTEAFF.